The 18 T cell receptor beta chains below all came from one sample that was sequenced in a study of blood T cell repertoires in COVID-19. Produced via immunoSEQ multiplex PCR; TCRdb's table is partial and in-frame only. The data show about 170,000 clones, around four fifths seen once. The specimen was PBMCs or T cells enriched from blood (not recorded which). These receptors originate from a woman aged 45-65 years in a cohort exposed to, infected with or recovered from COVID-19 (not recorded which).

The V gene is TRBV10-3, the J gene TRBJ1-1, with D maybe TRBD1 (5 bases). The CDR3 contains 13 residues. CDR1 and CDR2 (germline): ENHRY, SYGVKD. The V end lost 7 bases, the J end lost 3 bases, and 12 bases lay between the germline ends. The CDR3 loop is CAINQDSYTEAFF. The CDR3 DNA reads TGTGCCATCAACCAAGACAGTTACACTGAAGCTTTCTTT.

The J gene is TRBJ1-4, the V gene TRBV2; 9 bases fit TRBD1. V dropped 7 bases and J dropped 8; count of bases not matched to a gene: 5. CDR3 length: 13 residues. In germline, CDR1 is SNHLY, CDR2 FYNNEI. CDR3: CASKRGQGEKLFF. The DNA of the CDR3 is TGTGCCAGCAAACGCGGACAGGGGGAAAAACTGTTTTTT.

The V call is TRBV9, the J call TRBJ2-7; D not certain. Germline CDR1 reads SGDLS; CDR2 reads YYNGEE. The CDR3 contains 13 residues. Trimming shortened V by 1 base and J by 0 bases, and 5 bases separated the two germline ends. The CDR3 region is CASSVSHSYEQYF. CDR3 bases: TGTGCCAGCAGCGTATCCCACTCCTACGAGCAGTACTTC.

V gene TRBV5-4 combines with J gene TRBJ2-2; tentatively, D is TRBD1 (5 bases). From germline, CDR1 is SGHNT and CDR2 YYREEE (reference sequence). Trimming cost V 2 bases and J 1 base, with 9 bases left between them. CDR3 length: 15 amino acids. The CDR3 loop reads CASSFNRRNTGELFF. The CDR3 region has the DNA TGTGCCAGCAGCTTCAACAGGCGGAACACCGGGGAGCTGTTTTTT.

The chain has TRBV19 and TRBJ2-2; no clear D gene. The CDR3 extends over 12 amino acids. Germline CDR1 LNHDA, CDR2 SQIVND (reference sequence). V was clipped by 5 bases and J by 5 bases, with 6 bases between them. The CDR3 sequence: CASSSVTGELFF. In DNA form, the CDR3 reads TGTGCCAGTAGTTCAGTGACCGGGGAGCTGTTTTTT.

Comment on this clone: The sample carries other DNA sequences with the same CDR3. The chain has TRBV13 and TRBJ1-4, with TRBD1 matching over 7 bases. Germline-derived CDR1 and CDR2 are PRHDT and FYEKMQ (reference sequence). V was clipped by 3 bases and J by 4 bases; unmatched bases: 2. The CDR3 runs 14 residues. The CDR3 loop reads CASSLTGLNEKLFF. In DNA form, the CDR3 reads TGTGCCAGCAGCTTGACAGGGCTTAATGAAAAACTGTTTTTT.

The sample holds many counts of this clone. The rearrangement joins TRBV14 to TRBJ1-2; D is undetermined. With 1 base removed from V and 7 bases from J, the gap between germline ends came to 13 bases. The CDR3 is made up of 14 amino acids. CDR1 is SGHDN and CDR2 is FVKESK in the germline V gene. The CDR3 loop reads CASSQAGFVGGYTF. The DNA of the CDR3 is TGTGCCAGCAGCCAAGCGGGGTTTGTCGGTGGCTACACCTTC.

This clone was observed once. This chain uses TRBV27 with TRBJ1-6; perhaps TRBD1 as D (6 bases). V was cut by 10 bases and J by 7 bases, with 17 bases left in between. Germline lookup yields CDR1 MNHEY and CDR2 SMNVEV (reference sequence). The CDR3 contains 14 residues. The CDR3 DNA reads as TGTGCCACCCGAAACCAGGGGTGGAATTCACCCCTCCACTTT. Encoded protein: CATRNQGWNSPLHF.

A word on this clone: Other DNA sequences from this sample encode an identical CDR3 as well. The chain is built from TRBV12-3 or TRBV12-4 and TRBJ1-2; D gene ambiguous. V lost 6 bases and J lost 4, with 9 bases in between. CDR3 size: 12 residues. The CDR3 here is CASSPGIYGYTF. The CDR3, as DNA: TGTGCCAGCAGCCCGGGAATCTATGGCTACACCTTC.

The V gene is TRBV7-6, the J gene TRBJ1-6, with D tentatively TRBD1 (5 bases). This CDR3 has 16 amino acids. V was clipped by 5 bases and J by 0 bases, with 11 bases between them. The germline CDR1 and CDR2 sequences are SGHVS and FNYEAQ. CDR3 bases: TGTGCCAGCAGCCGACAGTTGAGCTCCTATAATTCACCCCTCCACTTT. Protein product: CASSRQLSSYNSPLHF. Filled out from reference TRBV7-6 and TRBJ1-6, the complete variable domain reads GAGVSQSPRYKVTKRGQDVALRCDPISGHVSLYWYRQALGQGPEFLTYFNYEAQQDKSGLPNDRFSAERPEGSISTLTIQRTEQRDSAMYRCASSRQLSSYNSPLHFGNGTRLTVT.

The chain links TRBV20-1 to TRBJ2-1; 9 bases agree with TRBD1. The germline CDR1 and CDR2 sequences are DFQATT and SNEGSKA (reference sequence). V shed 5 bases, J shed 14 bases, and the junction held 7 bases outside the gene matches. CDR3 length: 11 amino acids. This CDR3 reads CSAATGGIKFF. The CDR3 region has the DNA TGCAGTGCTGCCACAGGGGGCATTAAGTTCTTC.

This clone was counted a single time. The genes are TRBV7-8 and TRBJ2-7, with D possibly being TRBD2 (5 bases). With 5 bases removed from V and 5 bases from J, the gap between germline ends came to 16 bases. This CDR3 comprises 14 residues. Per the germline V gene, CDR1 is SGHVS and CDR2 is FQNEAQ. CDR3 amino acids: CASSRVRAGHEQYF. CDR3 nucleotides: TGTGCCAGCAGCCGCGTAAGGGCGGGTCACGAGCAGTACTTC.

This clone was detected only once. This chain connects TRBV5-1 to TRBJ2-1; 8 nucleotides align to TRBD1. The CDR3 extends over 15 amino acids. V gave up 3 bases and J gave up 6 bases; unmatched junction bases: 8. Germline V CDR1 and CDR2: SGHRS, YFSETQ. In DNA form, the CDR3 reads TGCGCCAGCAGCTCGGGTGGGGACAGGTTCAATGAGCAGTTCTTC. Translated: CASSSGGDRFNEQFF.

This sequence joins TRBV5-8 and TRBJ1-5, with 9 bases identical to TRBD1. CDR1 is SGHTS and CDR2 is YDEGEE in the germline V gene. This CDR3 comprises 17 residues. V lost 7 bases to trimming and J lost 3 bases; unmatched junction nucleotides: 14. This CDR3 is CASRRIGTGLDNQPQHF. The CDR3 DNA reads as TGTGCCAGCCGCAGGATCGGGACAGGGCTGGACAATCAGCCCCAGCATTTT. Based on the CDR3 plus reference TRBV5-8 and TRBJ1-5, the full variable domain is EAGVTQSPTHLIKTRGQQATLRCSPISGHTSVYWYQQALGLGLQFLLWYDEGEERNRGNFPPRFSGRQFPNYSSELNVNALELEDSALYLCASRRIGTGLDNQPQHFGDGTRLSIL.

The chain recombines TRBV27 with TRBJ2-5, with D tentatively TRBD2 (5 bases). CDR3 length: 14 amino acids. The V gene lost 4 bases and the J gene lost 5 bases, with 14 bases spanning the gap. Germline CDR1 reads MNHEY; CDR2 reads SMNVEV (reference sequence). The CDR3: CASSSPSGGETQYF. CDR3 DNA: TGTGCCAGCAGTTCCCCCTCTGGCGGGGAGACCCAGTACTTC.

The gene calls are TRBV5-1 and TRBJ2-7; D uncertain. Germline-derived CDR1 and CDR2 are SGHRS and YFSETQ. This CDR3 has 14 residues. V gave up 0 bases and J gave up 3 bases, with 10 bases separating them. The CDR3 sequence is CASSLDPGNYEQYF. DNA for the CDR3: TGCGCCAGCAGCTTGGACCCAGGAAACTACGAGCAGTACTTC. The entire variable domain, with the rest obtained from reference TRBV5-1 and TRBJ2-7, is as follows: KAGVTQTPRYLIKTRGQQVTLSCSPISGHRSVSWYQQTPGQGLQFLFEYFSETQRNKGNFPGRFSGRQFSNSRSEMNVSTLELGDSALYLCASSLDPGNYEQYFGPGTRLTVT.

The chain combines TRBV27 with TRBJ2-7; 8 bases are a match to TRBD1. In germline, CDR1 is MNHEY, CDR2 SMNVEV (reference sequence). Losses at the gene ends were 0 bases for V and 0 bases for J; bases not matched to a gene: 4. The CDR3 is 16 residues long. The CDR3 here is CASSLSGTGGSYEQYF. The CDR3, as DNA: TGTGCCAGCAGTTTATCGGGGACAGGAGGCTCCTACGAGCAGTACTTC.

V is TRBV10-2 and J is TRBJ2-1; 7 bases map to TRBD2. There are 15 residues in the CDR3. Trimming at V came to 1 base and at J to 7 bases, leaving 7 bases not matched to a gene. Germline V lookup: CDR1 WSHSY, CDR2 SAAADI. The CDR3 is CASSEFGLRENEQFF. For the CDR3, the DNA is TGCGCCAGCAGTGAGTTTGGGTTGCGGGAGAATGAGCAGTTCTTC.